The source of this T cell receptor beta chain is a study of CD8+ T cells in alopecia areata (dated 2018 in TCRdb). Looking at the study overall: The treated patients, all with moderate-to-severe alopecia areata, were enrolled in an open-label pilot trial of oral tofacitinib given at 5 to 10 mg twice daily. TCRbeta CDR3 regions were amplified by immunoSEQ multiplex PCR with 35 Vbeta forward and 13 Jbeta reverse primers. Scalp clonality was compared among normal scalp (n=4), patchy alopecia areata scalp (n=8), and alopecia totalis/universalis scalp (n=8). Biopsies were taken from tofacitinib-treated patients at baseline and again at 4 and 24 weeks into treatment, and several of those patients also had a later scalp biopsy. The study used high-throughput TCRbeta sequencing to examine T cell clonal expansion in alopecia areata, in both the C3H/HeJ mouse model and human patients. In humans, TCRbeta sequencing was performed on scalp tissue and on sorted CD4+ and CD8+ peripheral blood T cells from healthy controls and from patients with patchy or totalis/universalis alopecia areata. RNA came from the PAXgene miRNA kit for fixed scalp, the miRNeasy kit for PBMCs, and the RNeasy kit for mouse skin. Patients stayed on tofacitinib for 6 to 18 months and then had 6 months of follow-up off drug so that delayed response and recurrence could be assessed.

Broader findings and caveats from the paper: Unlike mouse skin, which is dominated by gammadelta T cells, normal human skin has resident alphabeta T cells that are also sequenced, and this complicates analysis of the scalp TCR repertoire. Shared TCR sequences between patients were less evident than in mice, which may be partly attributable to HLA diversity in the patient population. Lesional scalp, especially in alopecia totalis/universalis, showed higher clonality and more expanded CD8+ clones than normal scalp, suggesting antigenic drive.

CDR1 and CDR2 are drawn from the germline V gene: SGHVS, FQNEAQ. Compared with germline, V lacks 1 base and J lacks 7 bases; bases without a gene match: 10. Taken from cysteine to phenylalanine, the CDR3 has 16 residues. Only the CDR3 region is kept as DNA, spanning 48 bases read in frame from base 1. The protocol used for the library was the immunoSEQ multiplex PCR assay. RNA was extracted from all samples and reverse transcribed into cDNA as template for TCR sequencing. SuperScript III was used to make first-strand cDNA, primed with a 2:1 mix of oligo-dT and random hexamers. Amplification bias was assessed with a synthetic immune receptor repertoire, and residual bias was removed computationally. The study's processing was this. Raw reads were preprocessed to remove errors, and CDR3 was defined by IMGT conventions from the conserved cysteine to phenylalanine. Clonality was computed by normalizing Shannon entropy by log2 of the number of productive unique TCRs and subtracting the result from 1. Whether each scalp clone was CD4 or CD8 was inferred by checking scalp TCRbeta sequences against the CD4 and CD8 repertoires from sorted blood. In TCRdb, the immuneACCESS table is reduced to in-frame sequences with V and J assigned. These tables do not hold every clone; where another copy was compared, an unresolved V gene accounts for under half, and the others remain unexplained. From that table come the V and J calls and clone size; the DNA was used to work out D and trimming. The sample contains fewer than 80,000 clones, approximately 60% of them found a single time. Jointly, the top ten make up about 15% of the sample.

Reading the label with the study, this specimen's time point is: baseline before oral tofacitinib. Lesional scalp punch biopsies and peripheral blood were collected from alopecia areata patients. PBMCs were isolated by density centrifugation and stained for CD3, CD4 and CD8, after which CD4+ and CD8+ T cells were sorted on a FACSAria. Concerning this clone itself: Its binding antigen is unknown. No much larger clone exists at a distance of one base, and base qualities are not known.

The chain was built from TRBV7-8 and TRBJ1-2, with TRBD1 matching 9 junction bases. This sample comprised CD8+ T cells sorted from blood, obtained at week 0. The TCR was taken from a human donor with alopecia areata. The CDR3 has the sequence CASSLGTGQGMGGYTF. In nucleotide form, the sequence is TGTGCCAGCAGCTTAGGGACGGGACAGGGCATGGGTGGCTACACCTTC.